The rows below give T cell receptor beta chains drawn from one sample of a study of identical twins. From the 5' RACE reads, TCRdb called clonotypes with MiXCR, one entry per CDR3 protein. The sample consists of hundreds of thousands of distinct CDR3 sequences, 15% to 20% of them appearing once. The same sample was also studied in work on T cells expressing NK-cell markers.

The sequenced material came from PBMCs. These receptors were collected from a young woman in good health. Both conserved end residues are part of each CDR3. D genes are given only for firm matches. Expanded clones are given a class, and other clones once, few, many or no size at all.

CDR3	DNA	V	J	D	size
CASSIGQGARNTIYF	TGTGCCAGCAGCATAGGACAGGGGGCAAGAAACACCATATATTTT	TRBV9	TRBJ1-3	TRBD1	few
CSAKEGRREKLFF	TGCAGTGCTAAGGAGGGAAGGCGTGAAAAACTGTTTTTT	TRBV20-1	TRBJ1-4	NA	NA
CASSSGRSKNIQYF	TGTGCCAGCAGCTCAGGGCGGTCCAAAAACATTCAGTACTTC	TRBV6-1	TRBJ2-4	NA	few
CSVEDQGEKLFF	TGCAGCGTTGAAGATCAGGGAGAAAAACTGTTTTTT	TRBV29-1	TRBJ1-4	NA	few
CASSLVPGTANEKLFF	TGTGCCAGCAGCCTCGTCCCGGGGACAGCTAATGAAAAACTGTTTTTT	TRBV7-9	TRBJ1-4	TRBD1	NA
CSAEYGGFNEQFF	TGCAGTGCCGAGTACGGGGGGTTCAATGAGCAGTTCTTC	TRBV20-1	TRBJ2-1	TRBD2	NA
CASSLSTSGTGTQYF	TGTGCCAGCAGCTTGTCGACTAGCGGGACTGGTACGCAGTATTTT	TRBV5-6	TRBJ2-3	TRBD2	few
CASKMIRDNSPLHF	TGTGCCAGCAAAATGATACGGGATAATTCACCCCTCCACTTT	TRBV27	TRBJ1-6	NA	NA
CAISEGGGPLNEQYF	TGTGCCATCAGTGAAGGCGGGGGCCCACTTAACGAGCAGTACTTC	TRBV10-3	TRBJ2-7	NA	NA
CATSSPGTGFYEQYF	TGTGCCACCAGCAGCCCCGGGACAGGGTTCTACGAGCAGTACTTC	TRBV15	TRBJ2-7	TRBD1	NA
CASNDINQETQYF	TGTGCCAGCAACGACATCAACCAAGAGACCCAGTACTTC	TRBV11-3	TRBJ2-5	NA	NA
CASSLVGVAGTYEQYF	TGTGCCAGCAGCTTGGTGGGGGTAGCGGGAACCTACGAGCAGTACTTC	TRBV5-5	TRBJ2-7	TRBD2	NA
CASQLELRSRVTQYF	TGCGCCAGCCAGCTAGAACTCCGGAGCCGTGTTACGCAGTATTTT	TRBV5-1	TRBJ2-3	NA	few
CAISDPGQGDNEQFF	TGTGCCATCAGTGACCCGGGACAAGGGGACAATGAGCAGTTCTTC	TRBV10-3	TRBJ2-1	NA	NA
CAIGDPGQGDNEQFF	TGTGCCATCGGGGATCCGGGCCAAGGGGACAATGAGCAGTTCTTC	TRBV10-3	TRBJ2-1	NA	NA
CASRRTGTSGSTYEQYF	TGTGCCAGCCGCCGTACCGGGACTAGCGGGAGTACCTACGAGCAGTACTTC	TRBV6-1	TRBJ2-7	TRBD2	few
CSAPSPSTGELFF	TGCAGTGCCCCTTCCCCCAGCACCGGGGAGCTGTTTTTT	TRBV20-1	TRBJ2-2	NA	NA
CASSSAWVADTQYF	TGTGCCAGCAGCTCAGCGTGGGTTGCAGATACGCAGTATTTT	TRBV12-3/TRBV12-4	TRBJ2-3	NA	NA
CASSSGNRGLGEQYF	TGTGCCAGCAGTTCCGGTAACAGGGGCCTTGGCGAGCAGTACTTC	TRBV6-5	TRBJ2-7	TRBD1	few
CSQGGGTGVNEQFF	TGCAGCCAAGGGGGAGGGACAGGGGTAAATGAGCAGTTCTTC	TRBV20-1	TRBJ2-1	TRBD1	few
CAISEGLRGYTF	TGTGCCATCAGTGAGGGGTTGCGTGGCTACACCTTC	TRBV10-3	TRBJ1-2	NA	NA
CASSRTISSYEQYF	TGTGCCAGCAGCCGAACAATTTCCTCCTACGAGCAGTACTTC	TRBV12-3/TRBV12-4	TRBJ2-7	NA	NA